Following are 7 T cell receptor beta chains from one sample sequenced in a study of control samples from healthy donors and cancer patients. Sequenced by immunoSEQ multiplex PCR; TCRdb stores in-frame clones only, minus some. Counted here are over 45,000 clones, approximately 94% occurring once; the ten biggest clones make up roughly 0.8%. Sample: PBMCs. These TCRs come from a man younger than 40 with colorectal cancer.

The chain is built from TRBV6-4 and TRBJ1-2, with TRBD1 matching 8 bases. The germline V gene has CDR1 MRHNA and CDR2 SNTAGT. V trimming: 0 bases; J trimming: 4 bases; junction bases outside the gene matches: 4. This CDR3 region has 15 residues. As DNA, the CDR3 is TGTGCCAGCAGTGACTCGAGGACAGGGTCCTATGGCTACACCTTC. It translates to CASSDSRTGSYGYTF.

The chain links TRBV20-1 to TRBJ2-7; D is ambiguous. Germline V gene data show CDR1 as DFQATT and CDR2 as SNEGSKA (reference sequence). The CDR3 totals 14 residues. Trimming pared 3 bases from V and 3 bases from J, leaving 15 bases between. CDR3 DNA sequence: TGCAGTGCTAGTGGCCCCCGAGGAATCTACGAGCAGTACTTC. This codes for CSASGPRGIYEQYF.

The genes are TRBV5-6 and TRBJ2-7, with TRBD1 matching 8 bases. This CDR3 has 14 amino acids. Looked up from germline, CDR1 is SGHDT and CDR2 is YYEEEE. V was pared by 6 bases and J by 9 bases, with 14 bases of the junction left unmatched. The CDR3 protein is CASTNTGDRGGQYF. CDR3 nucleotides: TGTGCCAGCACCAACACGGGAGACAGGGGCGGGCAGTACTTC.

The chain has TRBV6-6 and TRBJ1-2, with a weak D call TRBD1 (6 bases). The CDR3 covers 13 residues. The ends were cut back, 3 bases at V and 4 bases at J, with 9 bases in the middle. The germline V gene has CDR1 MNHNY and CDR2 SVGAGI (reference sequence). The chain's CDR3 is CASSYGTSYGYTF. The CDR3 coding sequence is TGTGCCAGCAGTTATGGGACATCCTATGGCTACACCTTC.

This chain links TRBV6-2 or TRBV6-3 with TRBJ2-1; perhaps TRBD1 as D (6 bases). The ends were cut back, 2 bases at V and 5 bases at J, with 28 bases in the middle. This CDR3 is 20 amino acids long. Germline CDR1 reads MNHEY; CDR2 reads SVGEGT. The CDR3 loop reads CASSYPIRRTANPLDNEQFF. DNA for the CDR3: TGTGCCAGCAGTTACCCCATCCGACGGACAGCGAATCCCCTTGACAATGAGCAGTTCTTC.

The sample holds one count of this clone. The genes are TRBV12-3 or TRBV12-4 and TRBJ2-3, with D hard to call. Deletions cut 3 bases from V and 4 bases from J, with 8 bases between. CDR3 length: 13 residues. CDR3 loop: CASSFSSPDTQYF. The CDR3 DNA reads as TGTGCCAGCAGTTTCTCCAGCCCAGATACGCAGTATTTT.

CDR3 amino acids: CASSRGGQWTYGYTF. DNA of the CDR3: TGTGCCAGCAGCAGGGGGGGACAGTGGACCTATGGCTACACCTTC. V and J are TRBV7-2 and TRBJ1-2, with 7 bases matching TRBD1. Germline-derived CDR1 and CDR2 are SGHTA and FQGNSA. The CDR3 contains 15 residues. The V segment lost 5 bases and the J segment 4 bases; nucleotides outside the gene matches: 10.